These 25 T cell receptor beta chains were sequenced from one sample in a study of cytomegalovirus exposure and HLA in healthy donors. 60 Vbeta and 13 Jbeta primers were used in PCR. The protocol was immunoSEQ multiplex PCR, while the TCRdb copy is restricted to in-frame clones and leaves out a portion. The data show approximately 72,000 clones, 60% to 75% seen once. Sequences were obtained from PBMCs. All receptors derive from a man aged 40-55 years in good health and CMV-seropositive.

The chain recombines TRBV5-1 with TRBJ2-3; TRBD2 matches at 8 bases. The CDR3 spans 15 residues. The V and J ends lost 2 bases and 1 base, in that order; junction bases with no gene match: 3. Germline V CDR1 and CDR2: SGHRS, YFSETQ. CDR3 residues: CASSFGGDGTDTQYF. CDR3 bases: TGCGCCAGCAGCTTCGGGGGGGACGGCACAGATACGCAGTATTTT.

Only a few counts were recorded for this clone. The chain joins TRBV28 to TRBJ2-3; D may be TRBD2 (6 bases). This CDR3 is built from 11 residues. Per germline, CDR1 MDHEN and CDR2 SYDVKM. V was cut by 10 bases and J by 2 bases, with 7 bases left in between. The CDR3 reads CATGDTDTQYF. CDR3 coding DNA: TGTGCCACGGGGGACACAGATACGCAGTATTTT.

The rearrangement links TRBV28 to TRBJ1-4; D is unresolved. The CDR3 length is 15 residues. CDR1 is MDHEN and CDR2 is SYDVKM in the germline V gene. V lost 5 bases to trimming and J lost 1 base, with 11 bases between them. The CDR3 nucleotides are TGTGCCAGCAGTCTCCCCGGGAGAACTAATGAAAAACTGTTTTTT. This translates into CASSLPGRTNEKLFF.

The chain joins TRBV6-6 to TRBJ1-1, with 8 nucleotides matching TRBD1. The V segment lost 6 bases and the J segment 8 bases; nucleotides outside the gene matches: 2. This CDR3 comprises 11 residues. From germline, CDR1 is MNHNY and CDR2 SVGAGI (reference sequence). CDR3: CASSWTGEAFF. CDR3 DNA sequence: TGTGCCAGCAGCTGGACAGGGGAAGCTTTCTTT.

The V gene is TRBV7-2, the J gene TRBJ2-5, with 10 positions matching TRBD2. The CDR3 covers 16 residues. The ends lost 4 bases at V and 4 bases at J; junction bases unmatched: 9. Germline loops: CDR1 SGHTA, CDR2 FQGNSA. CDR3: CASSSFPLAGRETQYF. The CDR3 DNA is TGTGCCAGCAGCTCGTTCCCACTAGCGGGGAGAGAGACCCAGTACTTC.

The chain couples TRBV19 to TRBJ1-2, with D tentatively TRBD1 (5 bases). This CDR3 region has 13 residues. Trimming left V 3 bases short and J 8 bases short, with 13 bases between. Germline CDR1 LNHDA, CDR2 SQIVND (reference sequence). The CDR3 here is CASSIGGDRGYTF. The DNA for the CDR3 is TGTGCCAGTAGTATCGGAGGGGATCGGGGCTACACCTTC.

J is TRBJ2-7 and V is TRBV5-1; D might be TRBD1 (5 bases). The CDR3 covers 15 residues. The germline CDR1 and CDR2 sequences are SGHRS and YFSETQ. Trimming shortened V by 4 bases and J by 1 base, and 15 bases separated the two germline ends. CDR3 DNA sequence: TGCGCCAGCAGCCGAAATCAACAGGTTTCCTACGAGCAGTACTTC. Its protein product is CASSRNQQVSYEQYF.

This clone was counted a single time. The gene calls are TRBV9 and TRBJ1-2, with TRBD1 matching 7 bases. The length of the CDR3 is 15 residues. V lost 0 bases to trimming and J lost 4 bases; unmatched junction nucleotides: 6. The V gene's germline CDR1 is SGDLS and CDR2 YYNGEE. Written as DNA, the CDR3 is TGTGCCAGCAGCGTAGAGGCAGGGGGGACCTATGGCTACACCTTC. It yields the protein CASSVEAGGTYGYTF. The full variable domain, in which reference TRBV9 and TRBJ1-2 provide the parts outside the CDR3, is DSGVTQTPKHLITATGQRVTLRCSPRSGDLSVYWYQQSLDQGLQFLIQYYNGEERAKGNILERFSAQQFPDLHSELNLSSLELGDSALYFCASSVEAGGTYGYTFGSGTRLTVV.

V is TRBV2 and J is TRBJ2-1; D is unresolved. Germline values: CDR1 SNHLY, CDR2 FYNNEI. This CDR3 has 13 residues. The V gene lost 4 bases and the J gene lost 0 bases, with 4 bases spanning the gap. CDR3 nucleotides: TGTGCCAGCAGTGTACTCTCCTACAATGAGCAGTTCTTC. Its protein product is CASSVLSYNEQFF.

The genes are TRBV4-1 and TRBJ1-2, with D maybe TRBD1 (6 bases). CDR1 is MGHRA, CDR2 YSYEKL, per germline. CDR3 size: 15 residues. V dropped 2 bases and J dropped 3 bases, with 13 bases sitting between them. CDR3 DNA sequence: TGCGCCAGCAGCCAAAGGATACAGGGCGACTATGGCTACACCTTC. Residues: CASSQRIQGDYGYTF.

V gene TRBV2 combines with J gene TRBJ1-3, with D possibly matching TRBD1 (6 bases). Trimming stripped 3 bases from V and 4 bases from J, with 13 bases between. Germline assignment: CDR1 SNHLY and CDR2 FYNNEI. The CDR3 has 15 residues. In nucleotides, the CDR3 is TGTGCCAGCAGTGAGCCCAGGGGTGAGGGAAACACCATATATTTT. Translation: CASSEPRGEGNTIYF.

V is TRBV5-6 and J is TRBJ2-2; the D is unclear. CDR3 length: 11 amino acids. Deletions cut 2 bases from V and 8 bases from J, with 4 bases between. Germline V gene sequence: CDR1 SGHDT, CDR2 YYEEEE. The CDR3 loop is CASSFSGELFF. For the CDR3, the DNA is TGTGCCAGCAGCTTTTCTGGGGAGCTGTTTTTT.

This clone occurred a few times. The chain has TRBV6-5 and TRBJ1-4; 9 bases are a match to TRBD1. V was pared by 5 bases and J by 8 bases, with 3 bases of the junction left unmatched. The CDR3 has 13 residues. CDR1 and CDR2 from the germline V gene are MNHEY and SVGAGI. The CDR3 DNA reads as TGTGCCAGCAGTACAGGGGGCAAGGAAAAACTGTTTTTT. Translation gives CASSTGGKEKLFF.

Concerning this clone: The CDR3 end shows no conserved phenylalanine or tryptophan, and so a read error is likely. It is unclear where the CDR3 begins or ends on the DNA, so no DNA is shown, and the CDR3 is as TCRdb lists it. The V and J genes are TRBV30 and TRBJ2-6; no DNA check was done on the table's D call, TRBD1. From its first to its last residue, the CDR3 has 15 amino acids. Germline CDR1 GTSNPN, CDR2 SVGIG (reference sequence). This CDR3 reads CAWSAEGAGANVLNV.

The chain uses TRBV4-1 and TRBJ2-5, with TRBD1 identical over 8 bases. The last part of the DNA fits TRBJ2-7 better; the J call may be wrong. The CDR3 spans 14 residues. The germline CDR1 and CDR2 sequences are MGHRA and YSYEKL. The CDR3 region has the DNA TGCGCCAGCAGCCCGGGACAGGACTCCTACGAGCAGTACTTC. Protein: CASSPGQDSYEQYF.

The chain combines TRBV10-3 with TRBJ2-3; D perhaps matches TRBD2 (6 bases). Germline values: CDR1 ENHRY, CDR2 SYGVKD. The CDR3 has 14 amino acids. V was trimmed by 8 bases and J by 4 bases, leaving 16 bases between them. CDR3 loop: CAIGTPDIADTQYF. For the CDR3, the DNA is TGTGCCATCGGGACTCCGGATATCGCAGATACGCAGTATTTT.

This clone was observed a single time. The chain is built from TRBV7-2 and TRBJ2-2, with D perhaps TRBD2 (5 bases). The V end lost 6 bases, the J end lost 8 bases, and 10 bases lay between the germline ends. Looked up from germline, CDR1 is SGHTA and CDR2 is FQGNSA. The CDR3 contains 12 residues. The CDR3 region is CASSLAAGELFF. For the CDR3, the DNA is TGTGCCAGCAGTCTAGCTGCTGGGGAGCTGTTTTTT.

The CDR3 coding sequence is TGTGCCAGCAGGGCTGCCACACCCCTCCACTTT. It translates to CASRAATPLHF. The chain couples TRBV2 to TRBJ1-6, with D unresolved. The V end lost 6 bases, the J end lost 11 bases, and 8 bases lay between the germline ends. Germline V gene sequence: CDR1 SNHLY, CDR2 FYNNEI. The CDR3 sequence is 11 residues long.

The gene calls are TRBV28 and TRBJ1-1, with D possibly being TRBD1 (5 bases). The CDR3 is made up of 14 amino acids. Trimming stripped 6 bases from V and 0 bases from J, with 11 bases between. CDR1 and CDR2 from the germline V gene are MDHEN and SYDVKM. The CDR3 here is CASRRLGVNTEAFF. The CDR3 DNA reads TGTGCCAGCAGGCGGTTAGGGGTGAACACTGAAGCTTTCTTT.

The J gene is TRBJ2-5, the V gene TRBV6-1, with 7 bases that match TRBD1. The DNA end lines up better with TRBJ2-7; the J call may be wrong. Germline loops: CDR1 MNHNS, CDR2 SASEGT. CDR3 size: 15 residues. Here the CDR3 reads CASTTLSGQAYEQYF. The CDR3 coding sequence is TGTGCCAGCACGACCCTATCAGGACAGGCCTACGAGCAGTACTTC.

This sequence joins TRBV7-9 and TRBJ2-7; 9 positions agree with TRBD1. This CDR3 is 15 amino acids long. The germline V gene has CDR1 SEHNR and CDR2 FQNEAQ (reference sequence). V was clipped by 2 bases and J by 4 bases; unmatched bases: 6. CDR3 coding DNA: TGTGCCAGCAGCTTACCCGGGACAGGGCGATACGAGCAGTACTTC. It is translated as CASSLPGTGRYEQYF.

The chain couples TRBV2 to TRBJ2-7; tentatively, D is TRBD2 (5 bases). The V and J ends lost 3 bases and 1 base respectively, with 10 bases between them. CDR1 and CDR2 (germline): SNHLY, FYNNEI. The CDR3 is 14 residues long. The CDR3 region is CASSDGGSSYEQYF. CDR3 nucleotides: TGTGCCAGCAGTGATGGAGGATCATCCTACGAGCAGTACTTC.

CDR3 bases: TGTGCCAGCAGCCAAGAGGGCCCTAACTATGGCTACACCTTC. As protein: CASSQEGPNYGYTF. The chain combines TRBV14 with TRBJ1-2; D is uncertain. This CDR3 is built from 14 residues. Per the germline V gene, CDR1 is SGHDN and CDR2 is FVKESK. V was pared by 0 bases and J by 0 bases, with 5 bases between.

The chain carries TRBV11-1 and TRBJ1-2; TRBD1 is a possible D gene (5 bases). The germline CDR1 and CDR2 sequences are SGHAT and FQDESV (reference sequence). The V end was cut by 2 bases, the J end by 6 bases, with 13 bases between. The CDR3 is 14 residues long. CDR3 DNA: TGTGCCAGCAGCTTACTTGCGGGACTAGATGGCTACACCTTC. This gives the protein CASSLLAGLDGYTF.

V usage is TRBV6-1 and J usage is TRBJ1-3; D is unresolved. Germline V gene data show CDR1 as MNHNS and CDR2 as SASEGT. Trimming shortened V by 7 bases and J by 0 bases, and 4 bases separated the two germline ends. This CDR3 contains 12 residues. The chain's CDR3 is CASTFSGNTIYF. The CDR3 DNA sequence: TGTGCCAGCACATTCTCTGGAAACACCATATATTTT.